The 32 T cell receptor beta chains in this list originate from one sample, sequenced in a study of shared clonotypes between healthy human individuals. Naive CD8 cells comprised CD45RO-negative, CCR7-positively selected cells, excluding terminally differentiated effector memory CD45RA+ cells. This table comes from immunoSEQ multiplex PCR, and its TCRdb copy is limited to in-frame clones, with some not included. Here the sample spans 550,000 to 750,000 clones, roughly nine tenths being singletons. Sequencing used naive CD8+ T cells sorted from blood. Every receptor here comes from a man aged 25-45 years in good health.

The chain uses TRBV4-1 and TRBJ2-7, with D perhaps matching TRBD1 (5 bases). The CDR3 contains 15 residues. CDR1 MGHRA and CDR2 YSYEKL come from the germline V gene. Trimming stripped 0 bases from V and 3 bases from J, with 12 bases between. CDR3 protein: CASSQDMGRGYEQYF. In DNA, the CDR3 is TGCGCCAGCAGCCAAGACATGGGTAGGGGCTACGAGCAGTACTTC.

Note on this clone: A read error may account for a junction end that differs from germline. This CDR3 is also generated by other DNA sequences in the sample. The chain links TRBV30 to TRBJ2-7; D is undetermined. The CDR3 is 11 residues long. The germline V gene encodes CDR1 GTSNPN and CDR2 SVGIG (reference sequence). The DNA for the CDR3 is TGTGCCTGGAGTTCCACCTACGAACAGTACTTC. Residues: CAWSSTYEQYF.

This clone occurred once. The chain is built from TRBV2 and TRBJ2-4, with D uncertain. Trimming took off 1 base at V and 1 base at J, with 14 bases between the two ends. Germline CDR1 SNHLY, CDR2 FYNNEI. The CDR3 has 17 residues. The CDR3 sequence is CASSEEAHQEAKNIQYF. The CDR3 region has the DNA TGTGCCAGCAGTGAAGAGGCCCACCAGGAGGCCAAAAACATTCAGTACTTC.

The chain uses TRBV7-9 and TRBJ2-5; D tentatively fits TRBD1 or TRBD2 (5 bases each). CDR3 size: 15 residues. Trimming pared 5 bases from V and 4 bases from J, leaving 17 bases between. Germline CDR1 SEHNR, CDR2 FQNEAQ (reference sequence). CDR3 sequence reads: CASSKSGTEGETQYF. The CDR3 DNA reads TGTGCCAGCAGCAAATCCGGGACCGAGGGAGAGACCCAGTACTTC.

This clone has only a few counts. The rearrangement joins TRBV19 to TRBJ1-5; the D gene is possibly TRBD1 (5 bases). CDR3 length equals 14 residues. CDR1 LNHDA and CDR2 SQIVND come from the germline V gene (reference sequence). Trimming left V 5 bases short and J 1 base short, with 9 bases between. The CDR3 DNA reads TGTGCCAGTAGTGAGGGGAGCAGCAATCAGCCCCAGCATTTT. Protein sequence: CASSEGSSNQPQHF.

The chain joins TRBV29-1 to TRBJ1-1, with D possibly TRBD1 on 5 matching bases. This CDR3 has 10 residues. Trimming cost V 7 bases and J 3 bases, with 6 bases left between them. Germline loops: CDR1 SQVTM, CDR2 ANQGSEA. The chain's CDR3 is CSGGDTEAFF. CDR3 DNA: TGCAGCGGGGGGGACACTGAAGCTTTCTTT.

The chain joins TRBV5-5 to TRBJ1-1, with a tentative D call TRBD1 (5 bases). With 1 base removed from V and 7 bases from J, the gap between germline ends came to 14 bases. The CDR3 spans 14 residues. Germline values: CDR1 SGHKS, CDR2 YYEKEE (reference sequence). CDR3 region: CASSLSGQSLEAFF. CDR3 coding DNA: TGTGCCAGCAGCTTGAGCGGACAATCCCTTGAAGCTTTCTTT.

V gene TRBV7-9 combines with J gene TRBJ2-7; D might be TRBD2 (6 bases). Trimming left V 1 base short and J 9 bases short, with 10 bases between. The CDR3 contains 12 residues. In germline, CDR1 is SEHNR, CDR2 FQNEAQ (reference sequence). The DNA for the CDR3 is TGTGCCAGCAGCTTAGGGACTATTGTGCAGTACTTC. Translating gives CASSLGTIVQYF.

The V call is TRBV9, the J call TRBJ2-3; 12 bases are a match to TRBD2. The V gene's germline CDR1 is SGDLS and CDR2 YYNGEE. The CDR3 runs to 17 residues. Trimming took 4 bases from V and 3 from J; bases not matched to a gene: 9. CDR3 residues: CASSPRLAGVSTDTQYF. Here the CDR3 DNA reads TGTGCCAGCAGCCCTCGACTAGCGGGAGTCTCTACAGATACGCAGTATTTT.

The V call is TRBV9, the J call TRBJ1-2, with D unclear. Trimming shortened V by 0 bases and J by 4 bases, and 19 bases separated the two germline ends. From germline, CDR1 is SGDLS and CDR2 YYNGEE. This CDR3 spans 17 amino acids. This chain's CDR3 is CASSVGGGIFAGYGYTF. The CDR3 DNA reads as TGTGCCAGCAGCGTAGGCGGCGGAATATTTGCAGGCTATGGCTACACCTTC.

The chain has TRBV7-8 and TRBJ2-7; 15 bases align to TRBD2. Germline lookup yields CDR1 SGHVS and CDR2 FQNEAQ. The V and J ends lost 4 bases and 4 bases, in that order; junction bases with no gene match: 8. The CDR3 runs to 17 residues. The CDR3 nucleotides read TGTGCCAGCAGCTACGGGACTAGCGGGAGGCGGCTTTACGAGCAGTACTTC. It is translated as CASSYGTSGRRLYEQYF. Filled out from reference TRBV7-8 and TRBJ2-7, the complete variable domain reads GAGVSQSPRYKVAKRGQDVALRCDPISGHVSLFWYQQALGQGPEFLTYFQNEAQLDKSGLPSDRFFAERPEGSVSTLKIQRTQQEDSAVYLCASSYGTSGRRLYEQYFGPGTRLTVT.

This rearrangement joins TRBV5-6 to TRBJ1-5; TRBD1 matches at 9 bases. The germline V gene encodes CDR1 SGHDT and CDR2 YYEEEE. This CDR3 has 15 amino acids. Germline trimming cut 3 bases from V and 4 bases from J; bases unmatched to any gene: 5. This CDR3 is CASSSTGGTNQPQHF. CDR3 in DNA: TGTGCCAGCAGCTCGACAGGGGGGACGAATCAGCCCCAGCATTTT. Full variable domain (outside the CDR3, taken from reference TRBV5-6 and TRBJ1-5): DAGVTQSPTHLIKTRGQQVTLRCSPKSGHDTVSWYQQALGQGPQFIFQYYEEEERQRGNFPDRFSGHQFPNYSSELNVNALLLGDSALYLCASSSTGGTNQPQHFGDGTRLSIL.

This chain uses TRBV2 with TRBJ1-1; no clear D gene. Germline V gene lookup returns CDR1 SNHLY and CDR2 FYNNEI. The germline V and J ends were trimmed by 6 bases and 0 bases, with 5 bases remaining between them. The CDR3 spans 12 residues. The CDR3 DNA reads TGTGCCAGCAGGACATTGAACACTGAAGCTTTCTTT. It is translated as CASRTLNTEAFF. The complete variable domain, with remaining parts taken from reference TRBV2 and TRBJ1-1, reads EPEVTQTPSHQVTQMGQEVILRCVPISNHLYFYWYRQILGQKVEFLVSFYNNEISEKSEIFDDQFSVERPDGSNFTLKIRSTKLEDSAMYFCASRTLNTEAFFGQGTRLTVV.

As regards this clone: This sample includes further DNA sequences coding for the same CDR3. The V call is TRBV11-2, the J call TRBJ2-7, with 7 bases identical to TRBD2. The germline gives CDR1 SGHAT, CDR2 FQNNGV. The CDR3 has 15 amino acids. The junction had 4 bases not matched to a gene; V was cut back by 1 base and J by 1 base. The CDR3 is CASSLVAGGSYEQYF. DNA for the CDR3: TGTGCCAGCAGCTTAGTTGCCGGGGGGTCCTACGAGCAGTACTTC.

The chain combines TRBV4-1 with TRBJ1-4, with 7 bases that match TRBD1. Per the germline V gene, CDR1 is MGHRA and CDR2 is YSYEKL. The CDR3 length is 16 residues. With 3 bases clipped from V and 7 bases from J, the junction kept 11 bases outside the gene matches. The CDR3 region has the DNA TGCGCCAGCAGCCATAGGGCAGGGGGTATCGGTGAAAAACTGTTTTTT. This codes for CASSHRAGGIGEKLFF.

V and J are TRBV21-1 and TRBJ2-7; the table gives TRBD2 as D, unverified against the DNA. TRBV21-1 is a recognized pseudogene. CDR3 length: 16 amino acids. CDR3 in DNA: TGTGCCAGCAGCAAAGGGGGAGGCGGGGCCACCTACGAGCAGTACTTC. Its protein is CASSKGGGGATYEQYF.

V is TRBV27 and J is TRBJ2-2; TRBD1 might be the D (6 bases). V lost 4 bases to trimming and J lost 2 bases, with 14 bases between them. Germline V gives CDR1 MNHEY, CDR2 SMNVEV (reference sequence). This CDR3 is built from 16 residues. The CDR3 nucleotides read TGTGCCAGCAGTTCACTAACAGGGATAAACACCGGGGAGCTGTTTTTT. It encodes CASSSLTGINTGELFF.

This chain links TRBV7-3 with TRBJ2-1; D might be TRBD2 (5 bases). V was trimmed by 1 base and J by 4 bases, leaving 8 bases between them. Germline-derived CDR1 and CDR2 are SGHTA and FQGTGA. There are 14 residues in the CDR3. DNA of the CDR3: TGTGCCAGCAGCTTAAGAGGGCTATACAATGAGCAGTTCTTC. Translated: CASSLRGLYNEQFF.

CDR3 bases: TGTGCCAGCAGCCCGAGACTAGGCTACGAGCAGTACTTC. Translation gives CASSPRLGYEQYF. The J gene is TRBJ2-7, the V gene TRBV11-3; a weak D match, TRBD2 (6 bases). V lost 5 bases and J lost 3, with 11 bases in between. Germline CDR1 reads SGHNT; CDR2 reads YENEEA. The length of the CDR3 is 13 residues. Using reference TRBV11-3 and TRBJ2-7 for the parts outside the CDR3, the full variable domain is EAGVVQSPRYKIIEKKQPVAFWCNPISGHNTLYWYLQNLGQGPELLIRYENEEAVDDSQLPKDRFSAERLKGVDSTLKIQPAELGDSAVYLCASSPRLGYEQYFGPGTRLTVT.

The rearrangement joins TRBV7-9 to TRBJ2-7; D may correspond to TRBD1 or TRBD2 (5 bases each). Germline V CDR1 and CDR2: SEHNR, FQNEAQ (reference sequence). The length of the CDR3 is 11 residues. The V gene lost 8 bases and the J gene lost 3 bases, with 8 bases spanning the gap. This CDR3 is CASWDGYEQYF. DNA for the CDR3: TGTGCCAGCTGGGACGGCTACGAGCAGTACTTC.

This chain uses TRBV10-3 with TRBJ2-6, with D uncertain. This CDR3 has 16 amino acids. With 5 bases removed from V and 2 bases from J, the gap between germline ends came to 13 bases. Germline lookup yields CDR1 ENHRY and CDR2 SYGVKD. CDR3 protein: CAISLEVGPGANVLTF. The CDR3 DNA sequence: TGTGCCATCAGTCTAGAGGTCGGGCCTGGGGCCAACGTCCTGACTTTC.

The V and J genes are TRBV29-1 and TRBJ1-2, with 7 positions matching TRBD1. The CDR3 extends over 11 amino acids. CDR1 is SQVTM, CDR2 ANQGSEA, per germline. The ends lost 7 bases at V and 7 bases at J; junction bases unmatched: 6. CDR3 amino acids: CSATGRAGYTF. The CDR3 nucleotides read TGCAGCGCGACAGGGAGGGCTGGCTACACCTTC.

The chain joins TRBV6-6 to TRBJ2-3; D is ambiguous. V was pared by 2 bases and J by 2 bases, with 8 bases between. Germline V lookup: CDR1 MNHNY, CDR2 SVGAGI (reference sequence). The CDR3 spans 14 residues. The CDR3, as DNA: TGTGCCAGCAGTTACCTGCCAACCACAGATACGCAGTATTTT. Protein product: CASSYLPTTDTQYF.

V is TRBV25-1 and J is TRBJ2-3; either TRBD1 or TRBD2 may supply D (5 bases each). The CDR3 has 17 amino acids. Trimming took off 6 bases at V and 0 bases at J, with 19 bases between the two ends. The V gene's germline CDR1 is MGHDK and CDR2 SYGVNS. CDR3 nucleotides: TGTGCCAGCAGAGGGCCCCAGGGCCGGGATAGCACAGATACGCAGTATTTT. Protein: CASRGPQGRDSTDTQYF.

This chain connects TRBV5-6 to TRBJ1-5; D is uncertain. Germline V gene data show CDR1 as SGHDT and CDR2 as YYEEEE. V was trimmed by 4 bases and J by 2 bases, leaving 13 bases between them. The CDR3 extends over 15 amino acids. CDR3 loop: CASSLSLGGNQPQHF. CDR3 nucleotides: TGTGCCAGCAGCCTGTCCTTAGGTGGCAATCAGCCCCAGCATTTT.

The V gene is TRBV5-4, the J gene TRBJ1-1; 7 nucleotides align to TRBD1. CDR3 length: 13 amino acids. After removal of 9 bases from V and 0 bases from J, the junction contained 5 bases not matched to a gene. Germline loops: CDR1 SGHNT, CDR2 YYREEE (reference sequence). This CDR3 is CATLDRMNTEAFF. The CDR3 coding sequence is TGTGCCACCTTGGACAGGATGAACACTGAAGCTTTCTTT.

In this sample, this clone turned up a few times. The chain joins TRBV7-9 to TRBJ2-3; TRBD1 agrees at 10 bases. CDR1 is SEHNR and CDR2 is FQNEAQ in the germline V gene (reference sequence). V lost 5 bases and J lost 3; bases outside the gene matches: 8. There are 16 residues in the CDR3. The DNA of the CDR3 is TGTGCCAGCAGCATAACAGACAGGGGGCGGACAGATACGCAGTATTTT. Amino acids: CASSITDRGRTDTQYF.

The chain couples TRBV27 to TRBJ2-1; the D is unclear. The CDR3 has 15 residues. The germline V and J ends were trimmed by 7 bases and 8 bases, with 21 bases remaining between them. The V gene's germline CDR1 is MNHEY and CDR2 SMNVEV (reference sequence). The CDR3 DNA is TGTGCCAGCAAATCTCGGACCCCGACCTGGGATGAGCAGTTCTTC. As protein: CASKSRTPTWDEQFF.

The gene calls are TRBV5-1 and TRBJ2-1; D is unclear. The CDR3 consists of 12 residues. The V end lost 4 bases, the J end lost 9 bases, and 11 bases lay between the germline ends. Germline CDR1 SGHRS, CDR2 YFSETQ. The CDR3 coding sequence is TGCGCCAGCAGCCTGAACAGTGGTGAGCAGTTCTTC. Translated: CASSLNSGEQFF.

The J gene is TRBJ2-5, the V gene TRBV28; 10 nucleotides align to TRBD2. Trimming at V came to 3 bases and at J to 11 bases, leaving 9 bases not matched to a gene. The CDR3 has 14 residues. Germline loops: CDR1 MDHEN, CDR2 SYDVKM. This CDR3 reads CASSFLAGVGEQYF. CDR3 coding DNA: TGTGCCAGCAGTTTCCTAGCGGGAGTGGGAGAGCAGTACTTC.

This chain connects TRBV21-1 to TRBJ1-2. TRBV21-1 is labeled a pseudogene. The CDR3 is made up of 11 amino acids. CDR3 coding DNA: TGTGCCAGCAGCAAAGGGGGAGGCTACACCTTC. It yields the protein CASSKGGGYTF.

The chain has TRBV27 and TRBJ1-1; D not certain. Trimming pared 4 bases from V and 1 base from J, leaving 10 bases between. The CDR3 contains 14 residues. The germline V gene has CDR1 MNHEY and CDR2 SMNVEV (reference sequence). DNA of the CDR3: TGTGCCAGCAGTTCCAGAGGCGAGAACACTGAAGCTTTCTTT. Translated, it gives CASSSRGENTEAFF.